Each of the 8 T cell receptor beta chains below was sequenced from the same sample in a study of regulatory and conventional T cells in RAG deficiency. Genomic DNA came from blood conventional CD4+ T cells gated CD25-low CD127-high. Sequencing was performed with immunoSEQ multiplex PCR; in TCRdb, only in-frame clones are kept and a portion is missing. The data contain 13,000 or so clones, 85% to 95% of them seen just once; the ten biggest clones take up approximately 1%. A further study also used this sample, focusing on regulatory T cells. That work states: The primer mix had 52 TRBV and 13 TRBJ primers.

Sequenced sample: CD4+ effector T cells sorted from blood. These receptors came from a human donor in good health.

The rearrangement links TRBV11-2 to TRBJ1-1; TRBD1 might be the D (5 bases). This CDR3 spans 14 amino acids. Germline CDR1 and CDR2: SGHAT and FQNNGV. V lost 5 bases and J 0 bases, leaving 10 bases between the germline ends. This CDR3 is CASSPSGMNTEAFF. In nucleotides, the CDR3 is TGTGCCAGCAGCCCGTCAGGGATGAACACTGAAGCTTTCTTT.

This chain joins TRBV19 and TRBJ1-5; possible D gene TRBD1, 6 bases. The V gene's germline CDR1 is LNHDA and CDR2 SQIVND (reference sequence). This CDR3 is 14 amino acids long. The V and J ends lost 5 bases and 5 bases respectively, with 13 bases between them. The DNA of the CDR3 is TGTGCCAGTAGTCCTCGACAGGTAGATCAGCCCCAGCATTTT. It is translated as CASSPRQVDQPQHF.

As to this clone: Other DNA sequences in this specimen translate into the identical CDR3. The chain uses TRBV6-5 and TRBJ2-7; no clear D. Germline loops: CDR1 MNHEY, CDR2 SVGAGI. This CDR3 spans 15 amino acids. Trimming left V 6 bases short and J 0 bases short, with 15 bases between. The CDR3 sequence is CASSSSHRGSYEQYF. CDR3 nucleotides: TGTGCCAGCAGCTCCTCCCATCGCGGCTCCTACGAGCAGTACTTC.

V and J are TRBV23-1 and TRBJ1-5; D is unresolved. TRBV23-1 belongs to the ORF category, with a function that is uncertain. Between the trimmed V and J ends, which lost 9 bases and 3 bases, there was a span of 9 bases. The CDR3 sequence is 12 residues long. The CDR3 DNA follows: TGCGCCAGTCCCGTCCCCAATCAGCCCCAGCATTTT. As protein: CASPVPNQPQHF.

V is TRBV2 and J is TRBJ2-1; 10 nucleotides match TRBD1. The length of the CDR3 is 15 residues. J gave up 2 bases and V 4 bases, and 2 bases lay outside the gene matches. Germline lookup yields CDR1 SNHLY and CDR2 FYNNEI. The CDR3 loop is CASSGTGGTYNEQFF. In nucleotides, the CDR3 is TGTGCCAGCAGTGGGACAGGGGGAACCTACAATGAGCAGTTCTTC.

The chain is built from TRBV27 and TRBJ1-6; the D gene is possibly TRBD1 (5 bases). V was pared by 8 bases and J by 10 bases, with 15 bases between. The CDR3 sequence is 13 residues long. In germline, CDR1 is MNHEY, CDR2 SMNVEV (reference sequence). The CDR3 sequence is CASAGAGRSPLHF. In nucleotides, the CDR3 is TGTGCCAGCGCCGGGGCAGGGAGGTCACCCCTCCACTTT.

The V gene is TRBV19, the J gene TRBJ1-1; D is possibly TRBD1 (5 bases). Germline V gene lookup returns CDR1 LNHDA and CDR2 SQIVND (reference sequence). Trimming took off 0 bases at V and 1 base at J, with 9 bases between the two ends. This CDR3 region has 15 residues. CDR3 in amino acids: CASSIDGAQNTEAFF. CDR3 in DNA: TGTGCCAGTAGTATAGATGGGGCCCAGAACACTGAAGCTTTCTTT.

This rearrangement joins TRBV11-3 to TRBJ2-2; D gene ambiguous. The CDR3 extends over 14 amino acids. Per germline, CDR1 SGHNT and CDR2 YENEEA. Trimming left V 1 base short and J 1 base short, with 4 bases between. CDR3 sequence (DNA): TGTGCCAGCAGCTTAGCAATGAACACCGGGGAGCTGTTTTTT. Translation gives CASSLAMNTGELFF.